This T cell receptor beta chain was sequenced in a study of OX40 agonist ivuxolimab in advanced cancers. Background on the study: Dose-escalation patients were diagnosed with hepatocellular carcinoma, melanoma, renal cell cancer or head and neck cancer. The study's findings and limits: Expanded clones were, on average, more numerous in CD8+ T cells than in CD4+. Antigen targets of the expanded peripheral T cells went undetermined.

The germline gives CDR1 MDHEN, CDR2 SYDVKM. This CDR3 contains 15 residues. V lost 2 bases and J 1 base, leaving 11 bases between the germline ends. Method: immunoSEQ multiplex PCR; TCRdb's copy keeps in-frame clones and lacks some. The sample has fewer than 100,000 clones; roughly 90% are singletons. In the case of this clone: Its target is unknown.

At cycle 4 day 1, cycle 7 day 1, and baseline, blood was sampled. The TCR was taken from an adult with an advanced solid tumor such as melanoma, head and neck, liver or kidney cancer. J is TRBJ1-1 and V is TRBV28, with D tentatively TRBD1 (5 bases). Sequenced material: CD4+ or CD8+ T cells sorted from blood, taken in a trial of the OX40 agonist ivuxolimab. Written as DNA, the CDR3 is TGTGCCAGCAGTTTAACCGGGACGGGGAACACTGAAGCTTTCTTT. Translated, it gives CASSLTGTGNTEAFF.